The present T cell receptor beta chain was sequenced within a study of blood T cell repertoires in COVID-19. Assay used: immunoSEQ multiplex PCR; TCRdb lists only in-frame clones, some missing. Here the sample spans 200,000 to 250,000 clones, 65% to 90% being singletons. This clone appeared once. The specimen sequenced was peripheral blood. The clonotype was recovered from a woman in her 70s with COVID-19, enrolled during active disease.

As DNA, the CDR3 is TGTGCTAGTGGTTTGGTTACCCGGGACTATGGCTACACCTTC. It yields the protein CASGLVTRDYGYTF. This chain connects TRBV12-5 to TRBJ1-2; D remains ambiguous. CDR1 is LGHNT, CDR2 FRNRAP, per germline. CDR3 length equals 14 residues. V shed 0 bases and J shed 3 bases, with 8 bases lying between them.